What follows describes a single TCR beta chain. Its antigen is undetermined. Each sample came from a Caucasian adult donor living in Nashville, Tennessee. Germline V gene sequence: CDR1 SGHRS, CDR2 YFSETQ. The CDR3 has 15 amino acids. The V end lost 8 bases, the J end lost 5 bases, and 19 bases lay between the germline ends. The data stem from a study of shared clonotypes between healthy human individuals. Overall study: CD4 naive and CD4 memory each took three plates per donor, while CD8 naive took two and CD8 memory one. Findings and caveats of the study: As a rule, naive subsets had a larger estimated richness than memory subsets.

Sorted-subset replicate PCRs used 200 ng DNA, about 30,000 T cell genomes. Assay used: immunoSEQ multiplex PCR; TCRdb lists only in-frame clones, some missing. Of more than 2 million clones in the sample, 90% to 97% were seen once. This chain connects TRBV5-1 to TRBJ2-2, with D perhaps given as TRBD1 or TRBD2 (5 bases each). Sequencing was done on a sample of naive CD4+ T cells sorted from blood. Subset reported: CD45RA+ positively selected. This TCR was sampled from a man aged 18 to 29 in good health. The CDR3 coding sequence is TGCGCCAGTCGCACCGGGACCCCCGTGACCGGGGAGCTGTTTTTT. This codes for CASRTGTPVTGELFF.